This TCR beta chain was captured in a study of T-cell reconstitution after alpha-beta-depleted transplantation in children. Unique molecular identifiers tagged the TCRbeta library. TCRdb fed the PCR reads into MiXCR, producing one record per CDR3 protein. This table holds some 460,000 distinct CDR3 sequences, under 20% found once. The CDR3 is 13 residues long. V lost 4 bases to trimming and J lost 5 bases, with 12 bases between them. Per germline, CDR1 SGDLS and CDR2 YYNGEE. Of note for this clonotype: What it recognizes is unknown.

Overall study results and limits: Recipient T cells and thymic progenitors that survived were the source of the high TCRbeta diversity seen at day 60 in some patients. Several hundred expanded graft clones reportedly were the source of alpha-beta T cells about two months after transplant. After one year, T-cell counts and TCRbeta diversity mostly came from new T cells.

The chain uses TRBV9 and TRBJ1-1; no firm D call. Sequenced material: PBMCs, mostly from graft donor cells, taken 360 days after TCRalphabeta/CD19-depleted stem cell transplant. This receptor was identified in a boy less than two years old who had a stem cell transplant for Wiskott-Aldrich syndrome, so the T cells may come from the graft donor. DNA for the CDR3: TGTGCCAGCAGCTCCTCGCTCGGGACTGAAGCTTTCTTT. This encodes CASSSSLGTEAFF. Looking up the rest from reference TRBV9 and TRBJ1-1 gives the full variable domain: DSGVTQTPKHLITATGQRVTLRCSPRSGDLSVYWYQQSLDQGLQFLIQYYNGEERAKGNILERFSAQQFPDLHSELNLSSLELGDSALYFCASSSSLGTEAFFGQGTRLTVV.